The clone carrying this T cell receptor beta chain has only a few counts. The data stem from a study of blood T cell repertoires in COVID-19. Profiled with immunoSEQ multiplex PCR; TCRdb holds only in-frame clones, not every one. This table has roughly 220,000 clones, about 80% appearing once. The CDR3 has 14 amino acids. The germline V gene has CDR1 MNHEY and CDR2 SVGAGI. With 6 bases clipped from V and 7 bases from J, the junction kept 5 bases outside the gene matches. The V call is TRBV6-5, the J call TRBJ1-6; 8 bases line up with TRBD1. The sequencing sample was made of peripheral blood. The sequence was collected from a woman aged 25 to 45 who had recovered from COVID-19. Here the CDR3 reads CASRATGGNSPLHF. DNA of the CDR3: TGTGCCAGCAGGGCAACAGGGGGGAATTCACCCCTCCACTTT.